Below are 2 T cell receptor beta chains sequenced from a single sample in a study of blood T cell repertoires in COVID-19. Libraries were prepared by immunoSEQ multiplex PCR; TCRdb keeps only in-frame clonotypes and omits some of them. The profile shows about 210,000 clones, 83% of them singletons. Sequencing input: peripheral blood. The receptors derive from a woman between 35 and 50 years old with active or convalescent COVID-19.

V is TRBV5-8 and J is TRBJ2-3, with TRBD2 matching over 7 bases. The V gene's germline CDR1 is SGHTS and CDR2 YDEGEE. This CDR3 has 15 residues. The V and J ends lost 5 bases and 0 bases, in that order; junction bases with no gene match: 6. The CDR3 nucleotides read TGTGCCAGCAGGGGAGGGACTTCTAGCACAGATACGCAGTATTTT. As protein: CASRGGTSSTDTQYF.

The J gene is TRBJ2-3, the V gene TRBV5-1; D not resolved. This CDR3 region has 16 residues. Between the trimmed V and J ends, which lost 4 bases and 2 bases, there was a span of 17 bases. Germline loops: CDR1 SGHRS, CDR2 YFSETQ. CDR3 in DNA: TGCGCCAGCAGCCCAAAGCTGACTCAAAACACAGATACGCAGTATTTT. Translation: CASSPKLTQNTDTQYF.